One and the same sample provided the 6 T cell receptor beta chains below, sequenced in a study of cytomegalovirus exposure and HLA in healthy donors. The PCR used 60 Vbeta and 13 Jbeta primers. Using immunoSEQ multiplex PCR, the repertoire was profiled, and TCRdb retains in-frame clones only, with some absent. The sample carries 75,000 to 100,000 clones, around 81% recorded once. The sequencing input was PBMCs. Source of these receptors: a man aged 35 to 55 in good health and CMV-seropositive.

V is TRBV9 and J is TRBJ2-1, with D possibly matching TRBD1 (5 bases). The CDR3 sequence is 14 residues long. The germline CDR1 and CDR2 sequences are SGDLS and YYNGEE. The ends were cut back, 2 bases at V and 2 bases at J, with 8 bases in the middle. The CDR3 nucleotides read TGTGCCAGCAGCGTGTCGACAGCCTACAATGAGCAGTTCTTC. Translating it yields CASSVSTAYNEQFF.

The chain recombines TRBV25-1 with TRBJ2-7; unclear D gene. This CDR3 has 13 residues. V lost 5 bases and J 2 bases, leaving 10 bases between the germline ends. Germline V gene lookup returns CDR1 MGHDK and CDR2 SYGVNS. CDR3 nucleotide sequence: TGTGCCAGCAGTCTCACGGGTCCCTACGAGCAGTACTTC. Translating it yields CASSLTGPYEQYF.

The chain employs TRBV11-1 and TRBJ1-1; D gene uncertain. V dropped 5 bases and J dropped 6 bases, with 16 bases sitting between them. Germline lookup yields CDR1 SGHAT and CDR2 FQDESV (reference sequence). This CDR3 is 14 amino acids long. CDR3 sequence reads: CASSTTGIAPEAFF. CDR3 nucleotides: TGTGCCAGCAGCACGACGGGAATCGCCCCTGAAGCTTTCTTT.

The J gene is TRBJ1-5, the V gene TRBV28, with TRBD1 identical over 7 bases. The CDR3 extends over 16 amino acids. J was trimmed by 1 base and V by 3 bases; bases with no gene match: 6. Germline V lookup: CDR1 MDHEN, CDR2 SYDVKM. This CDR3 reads CASSFGVRGSNQPQHF. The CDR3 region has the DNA TGTGCCAGCAGTTTTGGTGTCAGGGGGAGCAATCAGCCCCAGCATTTT.

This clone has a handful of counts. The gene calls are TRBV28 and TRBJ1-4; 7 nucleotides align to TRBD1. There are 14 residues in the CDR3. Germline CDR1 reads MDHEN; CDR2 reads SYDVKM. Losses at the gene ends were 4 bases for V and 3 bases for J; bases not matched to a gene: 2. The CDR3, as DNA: TGTGCCAGCAGTTCTGGGACAGCTAATGAAAAACTGTTTTTT. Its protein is CASSSGTANEKLFF.

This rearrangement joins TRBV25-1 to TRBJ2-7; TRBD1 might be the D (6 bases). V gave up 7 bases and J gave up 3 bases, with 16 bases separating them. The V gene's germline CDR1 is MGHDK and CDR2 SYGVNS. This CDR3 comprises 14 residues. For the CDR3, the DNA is TGTGCCAGCAAAGGGGAGACAGGACTCTACGAGCAGTACTTC. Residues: CASKGETGLYEQYF.